Listed below are T cell receptor beta chains from one sample, sequenced in a study of technical replicates of blood from several donors. Sequenced by immunoSEQ multiplex PCR; TCRdb stores in-frame clones only, minus some. The sample shows around 76,000 clones, over 95% of them seen only once. The sample consisted of T cells isolated from PBMCs. The origin of the receptors is a human donor in good health. CDR3s include the opening cysteine and the closing phenylalanine or tryptophan. The D gene is left open where the match is weak. Not every row has a clone size; where given, it reads once, few, many or a size class.

D | J | V | size | length | DNA | CDR3
TRBD1 | TRBJ1-1 | TRBV6-5 | NA | 14 | TGTGCCAGCAACGAACGAGGGGGACAGTCTGAAGCTTTCTTT | CASNERGGQSEAFF
NA | TRBJ2-7 | TRBV9 | NA | 15 | TGTGCCAGCAGCGTAGGGGGCAGTGACTCCTACGAGCAGTACTTC | CASSVGGSDSYEQYF
NA | TRBJ1-1 | TRBV6-5 | NA | 16 | TGTGCCAGCAGTTACTCCGACCGGGGAACGAACACTGAAGCTTTCTTT | CASSYSDRGTNTEAFF
TRBD1 | TRBJ1-1 | TRBV6-5 | NA | 14 | TGTGCCAGCAGTCAGACAGGGGGAAACACTGAAGCTTTCTTT | CASSQTGGNTEAFF
NA | TRBJ1-3 | TRBV28 | NA | 15 | TGTGCCAGCAGTTTGCCCTGGGAGTATGGAAACACCATATATTTT | CASSLPWEYGNTIYF
TRBD1 | TRBJ2-7 | TRBV6-1 | NA | 16 | TGTGCCAGCAGTGAAGTTTTACAGGGGCGAGGCTACGAGCAGTACTTC | CASSEVLQGRGYEQYF
NA | TRBJ1-5 | TRBV5-1 | NA | 15 | TGCGCCAGCAGCTTGTCTTCCAGGGACAATCAGCCCCAGCATTTT | CASSLSSRDNQPQHF
TRBD1 | TRBJ2-5 | TRBV25-1 | NA | 12 | TGTGCCAGCAGTCACAGGGGAGAGACCCAGTACTTC | CASSHRGETQYF
TRBD2 | TRBJ2-1 | TRBV7-6 | NA | 13 | TGTGCCAGCAGCTACGAGCGGGAGGATGAGCAGTTCTTC | CASSYEREDEQFF
TRBD1 | TRBJ2-2 | TRBV5-1 | once | 15 | TGCGCCAGCAGCCCCGGGACAGGGTTTGCCGGGGAGCTGTTTTTT | CASSPGTGFAGELFF
NA | TRBJ2-1 | TRBV6-4 | NA | 15 | TGTGCCAGCAGCCTACTAGCTGGGGCATACAATGAGCAGTTCTTC | CASSLLAGAYNEQFF
TRBD2 | TRBJ2-1 | TRBV4-3 | NA | 17 | TGCGCCAGCAGCCAAGAAGGAGCGGGAGGACCCTACAATGAGCAGTTCTTC | CASSQEGAGGPYNEQFF
TRBD2 | TRBJ2-3 | TRBV11-3 | NA | 12 | TGTGCCAGCAGCTTACGCCGGGAGGAGCAGTATTTT | CASSLRREEQYF
NA | TRBJ2-2 | TRBV10-2 | NA | 17 | TGCGCCAGCAGTGCACAGGGCCTAGGTTGGAACACCGGGGAGCTGTTTTTT | CASSAQGLGWNTGELFF
TRBD2 | TRBJ2-1 | TRBV27 | once | 15 | TGTGCCAGCAGCCCGCACTACCGACTAGCAGGGGAGCAGTTCTTC | CASSPHYRLAGEQFF
TRBD1 | TRBJ2-5 | TRBV27 | NA | 15 | TGTGCCAGCAGTTTCGGGACAGCAATTAGGGAGACCCAGTACTTC | CASSFGTAIRETQYF
NA | TRBJ2-3 | TRBV14 | NA | 13 | TGTGCCAGCTCCCGGCAGGGGACAGATACGCAGTATTTT | CASSRQGTDTQYF
NA | TRBJ1-5 | TRBV2 | NA | 14 | TGTGCCAGCATGCCCCCGGGACACGATCAGCCCCAGCATTTT | CASMPPGHDQPQHF
NA | TRBJ2-3 | TRBV1 | once | 18 | TGCACCAGCAGCCAAGAGGGGACTAGCGGGAGTGGTCCAGATACGCAGTATTTT | CTSSQEGTSGSGPDTQYF
TRBD1 | TRBJ2-5 | TRBV13 | once | 14 | TGTGCCAGCAGAATACAGGGGCCCCAAGAGACCCAGTACTTC | CASRIQGPQETQYF
TRBD2 | TRBJ2-1 | TRBV5-5 | NA | 15 | TGTGCCAGCAGCTTGGGACTAGCGGGAGCGTATGAGCAGTTCTTC | CASSLGLAGAYEQFF
NA | TRBJ2-1 | TRBV5-4 | NA | 11 | TGTGCCAGCAGCTTTTTCGATGAGCAGTTCTTC | CASSFFDEQFF
TRBD2 | TRBJ2-7 | TRBV6-5 | NA | 14 | TGTGCCAGCAGTTCGGGACTAGCGGCCGGCGAGCAGTACTTC | CASSSGLAAGEQYF
TRBD1 | TRBJ1-1 | TRBV25-1 | NA | 13 | TGTGCCAGCAGTGAACAGGGGGCAACTGAAGCTTTCTTT | CASSEQGATEAFF
NA | TRBJ2-1 | TRBV9 | NA | 15 | TGTGCCAGCAGCGTGGCGGGCATCCGGTTGGATGAGCAGTTCTTC | CASSVAGIRLDEQFF
NA | TRBJ1-5 | TRBV5-4 | once | 14 | TGTGCCAGCAAAAAAATGGGGGGAAATCAGCCCCAGCATTTT | CASKKMGGNQPQHF
TRBD1 | TRBJ2-1 | TRBV6-5 | NA | 16 | TGTGCCAGCAGTTACTCAGACAGGGGTTATTACAATGAGCAGTTCTTC | CASSYSDRGYYNEQFF
NA | TRBJ2-7 | TRBV7-7 | NA | 14 | TGTGCCAGCAGCCCAAGCCCTCTAATAATAGAGCAGTACTTC | CASSPSPLIIEQYF
NA | TRBJ2-3 | TRBV13 | NA | 13 | TGTGCCAGCAGCGACCAGGGTAAAGATACGCAGTATTTT | CASSDQGKDTQYF
TRBD2 | TRBJ2-6 | TRBV7-3 | NA | 17 | TGTGCCAGCAGCTTAGCGGGAGCAAACTCTGGGGCCAACGTCCTGACTTTC | CASSLAGANSGANVLTF
TRBD2 | TRBJ2-7 | TRBV28 | NA | 14 | TGTGCCAGCAGTTTGCGGGGGGACGCCTACGAGCAGTACTTC | CASSLRGDAYEQYF
NA | TRBJ2-2 | TRBV7-9 | NA | 17 | TGTGCCAGCACCCCTACGCTCGACAGCCCATACACCGGGGAGCTGTTTTTT | CASTPTLDSPYTGELFF
TRBD1 | TRBJ2-7 | TRBV15 | NA | 16 | TGTGCCACCAGCAGGGCTGGGGACAGGTTCTCCTACGAGCAGTACTTC | CATSRAGDRFSYEQYF
TRBD2 | TRBJ2-5 | TRBV9 | NA | 16 | TGTGCCAGCAGCCTGGGGGGGGGAATGGGCCAAGAGACCCAGTACTTC | CASSLGGGMGQETQYF
NA | TRBJ2-1 | TRBV13 | NA | 16 | TGTGCCAGCAGCTCCCGCGGCGGGAACTCCTACAATGAGCAGTTCTTC | CASSSRGGNSYNEQFF
NA | TRBJ1-4 | TRBV10-2 | NA | 11 | TGCGCCAGCGAGGCCAATCAAAAACTGTTTTTT | CASEANQKLFF
NA | TRBJ1-3 | TRBV29-1 | NA | 12 | TGCAGCGTTGGTACGGGGGGAAACACCATATATTTT | CSVGTGGNTIYF
TRBD2 | TRBJ2-1 | TRBV4-2 | once | 18 | TGTGCCAGCAGCCAAGATCCGCTAGCGGGAGGGCCGAGGGGTGAGCAGTTCTTC | CASSQDPLAGGPRGEQFF
NA | TRBJ1-1 | TRBV2 | once | 11 | TGTGCCAGCCAGTTGAACACTGAAGCTTTCTTT | CASQLNTEAFF
TRBD1 | TRBJ2-7 | TRBV6-1 | NA | 12 | TGTGCCAGCGGGACAGGGGGCTACGAGCAGTACTTC | CASGTGGYEQYF
NA | TRBJ1-2 | TRBV10-3 | once | 14 | TGTGCCATCAGTGAGTCGGGCAGTCGGTATGGCTACACCTTC | CAISESGSRYGYTF
TRBD1 | TRBJ2-2 | TRBV28 | NA | 15 | TGTGCCAGCAGCTCCGGGACAGGGGATGTCGGGGAGCTGTTTTTT | CASSSGTGDVGELFF
TRBD1 | TRBJ1-5 | TRBV4-2 | NA | 16 | TGTGCCAGCAGCCAAGATCTGGACAGGGGCAATCAGCCCCAGCATTTT | CASSQDLDRGNQPQHF
NA | TRBJ1-1 | TRBV19 | NA | 12 | TGTGCCAGTAGTCCCCCTACCGGTGAAGCTTTCTTT | CASSPPTGEAFF
NA | TRBJ2-7 | TRBV6-1 | NA | 14 | TGTGCCAGCAGTGAATCACAGGCAGTCTACGAGCAGTACTTC | CASSESQAVYEQYF
NA | TRBJ1-3 | TRBV27 | NA | 14 | TGTGCCAGCAGCCTGACAGACTCTGGAAACACCATATATTTT | CASSLTDSGNTIYF
TRBD1 | TRBJ1-2 | TRBV7-9 | NA | 14 | TGTGCCAGCAGCTTCCCGGACAGGGACTATGGCTACACCTTC | CASSFPDRDYGYTF
NA | TRBJ1-1 | TRBV25-1 | once | 15 | TGTGCCAGCAGTGAATCCGTAGGGGACTCATGGCAAGCTTTCTTT | CASSESVGDSWQAFF
NA | TRBJ1-2 | TRBV30 | NA | 13 | TGTGCCTGGGCCGGAGGCAGGAGCGTGGGCTACACCTTC | CAWAGGRSVGYTF
TRBD1 | TRBJ2-7 | TRBV5-8 | NA | 17 | TGTGCCAGCAGCTTGTGGGCTTCCGGGACAGGGAAGTACGAGCAGTACTTC | CASSLWASGTGKYEQYF
TRBD1 | TRBJ2-7 | TRBV7-9 | NA | 16 | TGTGCCAGCAGCTTAGTTCCTGGGACAGGGGTCCCCGTATTGTACTTC | CASSLVPGTGVPVLYF
NA | TRBJ2-2 | TRBV4-3 | NA | 12 | TGCGCCAGCAGCCAGGCCACCGGGGAGCTGTTTTTT | CASSQATGELFF
NA | TRBJ1-2 | TRBV4-2 | NA | 14 | TGTGCCAGCAGCCAACCCCCGGACAGCTATGGCTACACCTTC | CASSQPPDSYGYTF
NA | TRBJ1-5 | TRBV6-5 | NA | 15 | TGTGCCAGCAGTTACTCGAGCAGGGGCGGACAGCCCCAGCATTTT | CASSYSSRGGQPQHF
TRBD1 | TRBJ1-2 | TRBV5-4 | NA | 15 | TGTGCCAGCAGCTTGGTTCGGGGGACAGAACATGGCTACACCTTC | CASSLVRGTEHGYTF
TRBD1 | TRBJ2-3 | TRBV13 | NA | 16 | TGTGCCAGCAGCCCCTGGGGACAGGGAGGCACAGATACGCAGTATTTT | CASSPWGQGGTDTQYF
TRBD1 | TRBJ2-5 | TRBV5-4 | NA | 15 | TGTGCCAGCAGCGTCCTACCGGGACAGGGGGAGACCCAGTACTTC | CASSVLPGQGETQYF
TRBD1 | TRBJ2-7 | TRBV28 | NA | 15 | TGTGCCAGCAGTCGAATGACAGGGCGGAACTACGAGCAGTACTTC | CASSRMTGRNYEQYF
NA | TRBJ2-3 | TRBV13 | NA | 17 | TGTGCCAGCAGCAACTACAGGTGGGGGCAGGACACAGATACGCAGTATTTT | CASSNYRWGQDTDTQYF
TRBD1 | TRBJ2-7 | TRBV11-3 | NA | 14 | TGTGCCAGCAGCTTATGGGGACAGGCCTACGAGCAGTACTTC | CASSLWGQAYEQYF